The entry below gives a single T cell receptor beta chain sequence along with its context. Generated by immunoSEQ multiplex PCR, the TCRdb table keeps only in-frame clones and is missing some. The top ten hold less than 3.5% of the sample, which has roughly 310,000 clones, 85% to 90% seen once. Per germline, CDR1 MNHEY and CDR2 SMNVEV (reference sequence). The CDR3 consists of 16 residues. With V trimmed by 5 bases and J by 1 base, 8 bases remained unmatched. These data belong to a study of blood T cell repertoires in COVID-19. About the study: Some COVID-19 samples were acute and others convalescent; all came from the United States, Italy and Spain. The cDNA or gDNA used as material had been derived from T cells, B-cell-depleted T cells, or PBMCs.

Seattle patients were enrolled during active infection and followed longitudinally. Sequencing used peripheral blood. This clonotype was sampled from a woman under 40 with COVID-19, enrolled during active disease. V gene TRBV27 combines with J gene TRBJ1-5; 7 bases match TRBD1. The CDR3 region is CASSPRDSKSNQPQHF. The CDR3 bases are TGTGCCAGCAGTCCGCGGGACAGTAAGAGCAATCAGCCCCAGCATTTT.